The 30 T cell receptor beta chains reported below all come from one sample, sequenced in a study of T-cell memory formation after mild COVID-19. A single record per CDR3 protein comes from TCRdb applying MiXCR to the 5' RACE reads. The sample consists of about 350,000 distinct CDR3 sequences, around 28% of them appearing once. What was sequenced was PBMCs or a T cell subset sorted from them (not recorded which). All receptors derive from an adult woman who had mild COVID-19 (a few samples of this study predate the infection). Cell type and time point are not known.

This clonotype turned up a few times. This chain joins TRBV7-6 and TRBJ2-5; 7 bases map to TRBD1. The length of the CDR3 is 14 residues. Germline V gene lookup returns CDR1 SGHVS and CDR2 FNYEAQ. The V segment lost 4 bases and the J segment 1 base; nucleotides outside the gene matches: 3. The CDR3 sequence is CASSSWTGQETQYF. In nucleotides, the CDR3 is TGTGCCAGCAGCTCCTGGACAGGCCAAGAGACCCAGTACTTC.

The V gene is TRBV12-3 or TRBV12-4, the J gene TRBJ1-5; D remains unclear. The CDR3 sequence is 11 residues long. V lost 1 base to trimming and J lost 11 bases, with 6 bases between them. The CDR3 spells CASSLGLAQHF. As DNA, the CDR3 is TGTGCCAGCAGTTTAGGTTTAGCCCAGCATTTT.

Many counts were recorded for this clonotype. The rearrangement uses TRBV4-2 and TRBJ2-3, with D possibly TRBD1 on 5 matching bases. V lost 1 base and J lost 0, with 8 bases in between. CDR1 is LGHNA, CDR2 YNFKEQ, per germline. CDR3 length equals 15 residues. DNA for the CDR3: TGTGCCAGCAGCCAAGCAGGGTATAGCACAGATACGCAGTATTTT. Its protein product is CASSQAGYSTDTQYF.

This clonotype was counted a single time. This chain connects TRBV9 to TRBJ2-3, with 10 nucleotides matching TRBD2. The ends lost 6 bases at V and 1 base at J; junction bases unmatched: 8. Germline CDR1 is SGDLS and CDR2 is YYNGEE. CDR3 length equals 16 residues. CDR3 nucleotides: TGTGCCAGCACCCTTGGGAGCGGGGGGGGCACAGATACGCAGTATTTT. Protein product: CASTLGSGGGTDTQYF.

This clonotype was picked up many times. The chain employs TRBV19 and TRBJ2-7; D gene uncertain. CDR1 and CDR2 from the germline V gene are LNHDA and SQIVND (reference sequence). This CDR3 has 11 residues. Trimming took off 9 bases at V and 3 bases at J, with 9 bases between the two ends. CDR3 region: CASSEGYEQYF. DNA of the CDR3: TGTGCCAGCAGTGAAGGCTACGAGCAGTACTTC.

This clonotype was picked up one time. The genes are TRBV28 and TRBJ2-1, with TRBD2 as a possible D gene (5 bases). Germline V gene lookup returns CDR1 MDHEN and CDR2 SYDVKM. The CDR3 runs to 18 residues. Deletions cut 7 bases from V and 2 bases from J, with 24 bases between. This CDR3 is CASTSPADDNHPYNEQFF. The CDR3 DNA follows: TGTGCCAGCACATCACCAGCGGATGACAATCACCCCTACAATGAGCAGTTCTTC. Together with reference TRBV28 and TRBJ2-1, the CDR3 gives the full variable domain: DVKVTQSSRYLVKRTGEKVFLECVQDMDHENMFWYRQDPGLGLRLIYFSYDVKMKEKGDIPEGYSVSREKKERFSLILESASTNQTSMYLCASTSPADDNHPYNEQFFGPGTRLTVL.

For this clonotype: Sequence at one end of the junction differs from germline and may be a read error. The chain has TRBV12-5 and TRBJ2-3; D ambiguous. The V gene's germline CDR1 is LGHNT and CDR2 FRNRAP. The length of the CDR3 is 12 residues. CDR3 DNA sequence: TGTGCTAGTGGTCCGTACACAGATACGCAGTATTTC. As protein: CASGPYTDTQYF. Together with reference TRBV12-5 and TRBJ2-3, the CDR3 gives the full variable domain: DARVTQTPRHKVTEMGQEVTMRCQPILGHNTVFWYRQTMMQGLELLAYFRNRAPLDDSGMPKDRFSAEMPDATLATLKIQPSEPRDSAVYFCASGPYTDTQYFGPGTRLTVL.

The CDR3 here is CASSPFLAPEGEQFF. For the CDR3, the DNA is TGTGCCAGCAGTCCGTTCCTAGCGCCGGAAGGGGAGCAGTTCTTC. V usage is TRBV11-3 and J usage is TRBJ2-1; tentatively, D is TRBD2 (6 bases). The CDR3 totals 15 residues. V was cut by 6 bases and J by 10 bases, with 22 bases left in between. The germline V gene encodes CDR1 SGHNT and CDR2 YENEEA.

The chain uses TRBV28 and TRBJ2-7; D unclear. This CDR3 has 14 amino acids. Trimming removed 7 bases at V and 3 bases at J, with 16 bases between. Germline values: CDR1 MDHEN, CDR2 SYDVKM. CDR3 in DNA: TGTGCCAGCACCCCTGGGCCTATCATCTACGAGCAGTACTTC. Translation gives CASTPGPIIYEQYF.

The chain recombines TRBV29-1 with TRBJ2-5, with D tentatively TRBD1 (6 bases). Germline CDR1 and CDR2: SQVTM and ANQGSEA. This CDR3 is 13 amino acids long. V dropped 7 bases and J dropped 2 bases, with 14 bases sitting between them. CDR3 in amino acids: CSAADRGQETQYF. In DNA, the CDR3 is TGCAGCGCAGCGGACAGAGGACAAGAGACCCAGTACTTC. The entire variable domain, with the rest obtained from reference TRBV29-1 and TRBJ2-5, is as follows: SAVISQKPSRDICQRGTSLTIQCQVDSQVTMMFWYRQQPGQSLTLIATANQGSEATYESGFVIDKFPISRPNLTFSTLTVSNMSPEDSSIYLCSAADRGQETQYFGPGTRLLVL.

The CDR3 nucleotides are TGTGCCAGCAGTGATCTAGCGGGGGGTGAGGAGACCCAGTACTTC. The encoded protein is CASSDLAGGEETQYF. The chain uses TRBV2 and TRBJ2-5; 11 nucleotides match TRBD2. Germline assignment: CDR1 SNHLY and CDR2 FYNNEI. The V gene end was trimmed by 3 bases and the J gene end by 5 bases; junction bases not matched to a gene: 5. The CDR3 contains 15 residues.

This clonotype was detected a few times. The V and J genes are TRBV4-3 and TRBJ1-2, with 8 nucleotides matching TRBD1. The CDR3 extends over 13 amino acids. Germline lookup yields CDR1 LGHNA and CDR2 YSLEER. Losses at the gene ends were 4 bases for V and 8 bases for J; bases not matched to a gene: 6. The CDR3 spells CASSRQTGDGYTF. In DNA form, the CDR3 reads TGCGCCAGCAGCCGACAGACAGGGGACGGCTACACCTTC.

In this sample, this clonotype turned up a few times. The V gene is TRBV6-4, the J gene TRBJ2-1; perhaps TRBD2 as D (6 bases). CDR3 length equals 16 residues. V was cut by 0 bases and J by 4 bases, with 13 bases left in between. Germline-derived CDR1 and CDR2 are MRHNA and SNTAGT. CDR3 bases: TGTGCCAGCAGTGACTCTGCGGGGCCCTATTACAATGAGCAGTTCTTC. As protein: CASSDSAGPYYNEQFF.

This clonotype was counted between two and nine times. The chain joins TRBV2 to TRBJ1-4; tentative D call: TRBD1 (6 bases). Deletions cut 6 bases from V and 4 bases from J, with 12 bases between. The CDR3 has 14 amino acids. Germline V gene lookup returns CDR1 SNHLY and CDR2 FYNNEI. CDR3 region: CASRRTVLNEKLFF. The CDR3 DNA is TGTGCCAGCAGGAGGACAGTTCTTAATGAAAAACTGTTTTTT.

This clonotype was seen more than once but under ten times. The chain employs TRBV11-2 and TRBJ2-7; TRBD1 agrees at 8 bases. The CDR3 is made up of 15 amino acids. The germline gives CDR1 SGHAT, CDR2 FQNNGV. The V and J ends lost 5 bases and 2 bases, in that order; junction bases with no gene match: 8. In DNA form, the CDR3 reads TGTGCCAGCAGCCCCCGACAGGGGCGGACCTACGAGCAGTACTTC. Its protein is CASSPRQGRTYEQYF.

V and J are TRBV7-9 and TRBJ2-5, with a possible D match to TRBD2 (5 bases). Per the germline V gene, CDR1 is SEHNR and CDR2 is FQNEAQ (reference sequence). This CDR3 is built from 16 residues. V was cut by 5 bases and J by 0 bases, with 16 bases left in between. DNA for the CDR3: TGTGCCAGCAGCCTCGAGGAACGCGGGTACCAAGAGACCCAGTACTTC. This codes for CASSLEERGYQETQYF.

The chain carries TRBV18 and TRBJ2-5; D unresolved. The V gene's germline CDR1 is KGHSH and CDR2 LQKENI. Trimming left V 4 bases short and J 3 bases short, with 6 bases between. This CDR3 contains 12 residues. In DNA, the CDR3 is TGTGCCAGCTCACGTCAGAAAGAGACCCAGTACTTC. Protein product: CASSRQKETQYF.

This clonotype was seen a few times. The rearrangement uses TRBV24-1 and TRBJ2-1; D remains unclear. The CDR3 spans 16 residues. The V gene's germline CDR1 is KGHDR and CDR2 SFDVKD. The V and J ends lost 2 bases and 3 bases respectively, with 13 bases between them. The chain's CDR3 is CATSDWSAWDYNEQFF. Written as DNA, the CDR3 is TGTGCCACCAGTGATTGGAGCGCCTGGGACTACAATGAGCAGTTCTTC.

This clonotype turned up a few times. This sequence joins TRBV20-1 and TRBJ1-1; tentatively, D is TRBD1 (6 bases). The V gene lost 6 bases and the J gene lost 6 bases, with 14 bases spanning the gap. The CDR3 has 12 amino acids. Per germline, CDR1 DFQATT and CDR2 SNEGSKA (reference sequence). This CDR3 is CSANPGGAEAFF. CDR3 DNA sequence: TGCAGTGCCAATCCCGGGGGCGCTGAAGCTTTCTTT.

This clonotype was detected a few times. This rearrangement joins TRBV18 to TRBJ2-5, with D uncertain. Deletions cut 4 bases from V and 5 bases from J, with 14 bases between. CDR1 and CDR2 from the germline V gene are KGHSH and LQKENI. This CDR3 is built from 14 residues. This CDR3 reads CASSLVPQLETQYF. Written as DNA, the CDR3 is TGTGCCAGCTCACTTGTCCCACAGCTCGAGACCCAGTACTTC.

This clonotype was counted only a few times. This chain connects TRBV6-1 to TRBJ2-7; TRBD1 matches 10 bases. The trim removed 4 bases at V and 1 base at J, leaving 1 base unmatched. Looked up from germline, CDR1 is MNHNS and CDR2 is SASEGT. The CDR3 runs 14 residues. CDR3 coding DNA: TGTGCCAGCAGTGGGACAGGGGGGTCCTACGAGCAGTACTTC. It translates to CASSGTGGSYEQYF.

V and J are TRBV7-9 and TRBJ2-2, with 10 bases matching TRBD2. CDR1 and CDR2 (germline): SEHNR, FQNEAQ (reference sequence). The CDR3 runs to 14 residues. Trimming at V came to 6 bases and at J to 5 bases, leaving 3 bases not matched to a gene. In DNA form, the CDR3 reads TGTGCCAGCAGGCTAGCGGGAGAAACCGGGGAGCTGTTTTTT. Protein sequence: CASRLAGETGELFF.

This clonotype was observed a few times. CDR3 in amino acids: CASSRLAGRNTGELFF. For the CDR3, the DNA is TGTGCCAGCAGTCGATTAGCGGGGCGGAACACCGGGGAGCTGTTTTTT. The chain has TRBV12-3 or TRBV12-4 and TRBJ2-2; TRBD2 aligns across 8 bases. V lost 5 bases and J lost 1; bases outside the gene matches: 6. The CDR3 runs to 16 residues.

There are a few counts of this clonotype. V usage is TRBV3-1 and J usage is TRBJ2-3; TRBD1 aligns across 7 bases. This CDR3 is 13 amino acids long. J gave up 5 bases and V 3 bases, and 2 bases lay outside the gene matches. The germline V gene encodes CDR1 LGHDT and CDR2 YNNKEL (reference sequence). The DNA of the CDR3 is TGTGCCAGCAGCCATCAGGGGGAAGATACGCAGTATTTT. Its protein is CASSHQGEDTQYF.

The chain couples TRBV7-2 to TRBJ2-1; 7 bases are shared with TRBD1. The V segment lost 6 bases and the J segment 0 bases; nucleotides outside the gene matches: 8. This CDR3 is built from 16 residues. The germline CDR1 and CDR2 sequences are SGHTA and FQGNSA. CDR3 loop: CASSLTGATSYNEQFF. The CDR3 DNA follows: TGTGCCAGCAGTTTAACAGGGGCGACCTCCTACAATGAGCAGTTCTTC.

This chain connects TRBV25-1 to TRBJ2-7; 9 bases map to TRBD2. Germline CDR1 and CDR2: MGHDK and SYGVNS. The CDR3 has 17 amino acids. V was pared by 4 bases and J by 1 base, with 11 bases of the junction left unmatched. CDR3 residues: CASSVERLAGISYEQYF. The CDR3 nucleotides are TGTGCCAGCAGTGTCGAAAGGCTAGCGGGAATATCCTACGAGCAGTACTTC.

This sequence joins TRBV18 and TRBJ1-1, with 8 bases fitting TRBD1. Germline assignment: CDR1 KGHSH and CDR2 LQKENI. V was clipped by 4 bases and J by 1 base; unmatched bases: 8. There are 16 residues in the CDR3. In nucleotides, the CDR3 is TGTGCCAGCTCACATCACGGGGGACAGGAGAACACTGAAGCTTTCTTT. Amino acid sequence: CASSHHGGQENTEAFF.

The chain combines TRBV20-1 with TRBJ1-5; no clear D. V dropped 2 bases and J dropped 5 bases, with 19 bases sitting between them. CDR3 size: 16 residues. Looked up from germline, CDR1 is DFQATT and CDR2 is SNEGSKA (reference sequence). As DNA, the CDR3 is TGCAGTGCTAGACCAGGACCGATTGAACGGTATCAGCCCCAGCATTTT. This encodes CSARPGPIERYQPQHF.

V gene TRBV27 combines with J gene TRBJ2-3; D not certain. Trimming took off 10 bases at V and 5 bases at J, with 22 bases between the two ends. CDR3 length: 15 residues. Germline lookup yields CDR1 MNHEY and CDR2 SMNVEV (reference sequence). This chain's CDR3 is CATSSPGPWGDTQYF. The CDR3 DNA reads TGTGCCACCTCGTCTCCGGGTCCCTGGGGAGATACGCAGTATTTT.

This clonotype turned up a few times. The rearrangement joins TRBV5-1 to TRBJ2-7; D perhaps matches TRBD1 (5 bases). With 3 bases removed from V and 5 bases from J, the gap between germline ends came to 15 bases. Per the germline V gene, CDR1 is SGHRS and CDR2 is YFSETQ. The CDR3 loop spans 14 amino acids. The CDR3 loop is CASSWGTSVDEQYF. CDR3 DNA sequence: TGCGCCAGCAGCTGGGGCACCTCGGTGGACGAGCAGTACTTC.